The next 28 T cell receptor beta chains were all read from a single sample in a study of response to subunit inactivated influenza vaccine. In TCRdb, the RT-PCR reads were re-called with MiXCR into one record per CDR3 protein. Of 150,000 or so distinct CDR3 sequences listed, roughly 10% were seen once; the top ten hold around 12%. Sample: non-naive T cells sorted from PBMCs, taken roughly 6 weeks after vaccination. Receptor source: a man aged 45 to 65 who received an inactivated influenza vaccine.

CDR3 nucleotides: TGTGCCACCGCGGGACTAGCGGGGAATACAGATACGCAGTATTTT. This codes for CATAGLAGNTDTQYF. V and J are TRBV27 and TRBJ2-3, with TRBD2 matching 13 bases. Germline CDR1 MNHEY, CDR2 SMNVEV (reference sequence). The CDR3 sequence is 15 residues long. V lost 10 bases, J lost 3 bases, and 7 bases stayed unmatched.

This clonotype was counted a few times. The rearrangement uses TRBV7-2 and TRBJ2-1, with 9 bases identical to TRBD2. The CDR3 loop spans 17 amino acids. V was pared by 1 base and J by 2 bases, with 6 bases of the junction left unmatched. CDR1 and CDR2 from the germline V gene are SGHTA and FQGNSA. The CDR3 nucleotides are TGTGCCAGCAGCTTAGGGTCTAGCGGGATTGCCTACAATGAGCAGTTCTTC. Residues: CASSLGSSGIAYNEQFF.

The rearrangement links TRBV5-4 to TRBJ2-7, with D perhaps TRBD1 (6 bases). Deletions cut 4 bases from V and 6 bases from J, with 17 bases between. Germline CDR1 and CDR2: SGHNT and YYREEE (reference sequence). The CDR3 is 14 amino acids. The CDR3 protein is CASSRSGGTIEQYF. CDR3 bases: TGTGCCAGCAGCCGAAGTGGGGGCACAATCGAGCAGTACTTC. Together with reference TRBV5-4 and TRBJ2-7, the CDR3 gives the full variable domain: ETGVTQSPTHLIKTRGQQVTLRCSSQSGHNTVSWYQQALGQGPQFIFQYYREEENGRGNFPPRFSGLQFPNYSSELNVNALELDDSALYLCASSRSGGTIEQYFGPGTRLTVT.

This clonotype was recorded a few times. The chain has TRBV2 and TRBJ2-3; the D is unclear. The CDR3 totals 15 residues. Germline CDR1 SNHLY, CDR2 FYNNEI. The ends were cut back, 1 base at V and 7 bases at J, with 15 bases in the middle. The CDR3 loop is CASSEVLAQRNTQYF. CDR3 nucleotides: TGTGCCAGCAGTGAAGTTTTGGCGCAGCGAAATACGCAGTATTTT.

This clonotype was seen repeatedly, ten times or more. The CDR3 sequence is CASSFAAGGNTIYF. CDR3 DNA sequence: TGTGCCAGCAGTTTTGCGGCGGGAGGAAACACCATATATTTT. The V and J genes are TRBV12-3 or TRBV12-4 and TRBJ1-3; unclear D gene. The CDR3 covers 14 residues. V lost 3 bases and J 4 bases, leaving 10 bases between the germline ends.

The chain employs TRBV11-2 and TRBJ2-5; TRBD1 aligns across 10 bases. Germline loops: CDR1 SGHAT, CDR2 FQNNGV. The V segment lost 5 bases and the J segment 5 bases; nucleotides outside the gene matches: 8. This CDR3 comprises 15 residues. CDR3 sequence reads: CASSTRQGAVETQYF. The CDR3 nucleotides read TGTGCCAGCAGCACACGACAGGGGGCGGTGGAGACCCAGTACTTC.

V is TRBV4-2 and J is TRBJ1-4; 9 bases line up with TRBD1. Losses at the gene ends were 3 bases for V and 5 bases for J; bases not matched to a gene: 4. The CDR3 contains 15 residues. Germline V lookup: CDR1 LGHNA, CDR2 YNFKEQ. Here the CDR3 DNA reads TGTGCCAGCAGCCAGGCCGGGACAGGGAATGAAAAACTGTTTTTT. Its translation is CASSQAGTGNEKLFF.

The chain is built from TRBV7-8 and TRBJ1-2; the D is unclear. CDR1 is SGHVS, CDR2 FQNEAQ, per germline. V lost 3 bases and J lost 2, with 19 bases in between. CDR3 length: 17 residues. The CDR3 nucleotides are TGTGCCAGCAGCTTTGGGATCGGGCAGAACGGAAACTATGGCTACACCTTC. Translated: CASSFGIGQNGNYGYTF.

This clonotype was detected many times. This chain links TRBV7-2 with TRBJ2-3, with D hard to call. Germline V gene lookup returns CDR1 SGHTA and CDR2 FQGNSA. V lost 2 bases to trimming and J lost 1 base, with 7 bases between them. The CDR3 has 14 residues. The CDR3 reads CASSLIIGTDTQYF. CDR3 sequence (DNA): TGTGCCAGCAGCTTAATTATCGGCACAGATACGCAGTATTTT.

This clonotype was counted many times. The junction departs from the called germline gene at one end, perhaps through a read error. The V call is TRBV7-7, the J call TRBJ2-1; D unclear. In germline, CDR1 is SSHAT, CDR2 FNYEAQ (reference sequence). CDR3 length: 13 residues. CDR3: CASSIARASEQFF. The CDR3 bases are TGTGCTAGCAGCATAGCTCGGGCGAGTGAGCAGTTCTTC.

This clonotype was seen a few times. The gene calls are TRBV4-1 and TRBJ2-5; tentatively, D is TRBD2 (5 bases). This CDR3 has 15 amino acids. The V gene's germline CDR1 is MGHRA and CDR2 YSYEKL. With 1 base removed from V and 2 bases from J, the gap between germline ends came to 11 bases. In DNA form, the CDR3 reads TGCGCCAGCAGCCAAGGAGGGCCAATACAAGAGACCCAGTACTTC. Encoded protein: CASSQGGPIQETQYF.

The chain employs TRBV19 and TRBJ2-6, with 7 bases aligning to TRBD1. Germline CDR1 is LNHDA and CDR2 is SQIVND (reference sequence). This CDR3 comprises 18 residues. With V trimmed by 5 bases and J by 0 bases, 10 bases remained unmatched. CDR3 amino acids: CASSGYRGPFSGANVLTF. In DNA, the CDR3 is TGTGCCAGTAGTGGCTACAGGGGTCCTTTCTCTGGGGCCAACGTCCTGACTTTC.

CDR3 sequence: CASSPRDRYSYEQYF. In DNA form, the CDR3 reads TGTGCCAGCAGCCCAAGGGACAGATATTCCTACGAGCAGTACTTC. V is TRBV11-1 and J is TRBJ2-7; TRBD1 matches 7 bases. The CDR3 extends over 15 amino acids. The germline CDR1 and CDR2 sequences are SGHAT and FQDESV (reference sequence). The ends lost 5 bases at V and 1 base at J; junction bases unmatched: 8.

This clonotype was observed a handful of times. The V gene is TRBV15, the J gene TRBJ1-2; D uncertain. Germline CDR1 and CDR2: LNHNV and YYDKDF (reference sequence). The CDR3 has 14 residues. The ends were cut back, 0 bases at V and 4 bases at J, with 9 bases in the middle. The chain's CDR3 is CATSRDRYSYGYTF. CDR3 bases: TGTGCCACCAGCAGAGATCGGTACAGCTATGGCTACACCTTC.

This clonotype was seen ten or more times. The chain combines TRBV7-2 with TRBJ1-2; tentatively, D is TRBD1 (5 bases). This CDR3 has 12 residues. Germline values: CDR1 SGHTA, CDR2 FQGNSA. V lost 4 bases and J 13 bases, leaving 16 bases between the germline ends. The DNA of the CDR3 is TGTGCCAGCAGCTCCGGGACGTCGAGCTGCACCTTC. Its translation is CASSSGTSSCTF.

CDR3 DNA sequence: TGTGCCAGCTCACCATCTGGCGGGAGTAGGTACGAGCAGTACTTC. Protein sequence: CASSPSGGSRYEQYF. This sequence joins TRBV18 and TRBJ2-7; 7 nucleotides align to TRBD2. The CDR3 loop spans 15 amino acids. Per the germline V gene, CDR1 is KGHSH and CDR2 is LQKENI. The junction had 8 bases not matched to a gene; V was cut back by 2 bases and J by 4 bases.

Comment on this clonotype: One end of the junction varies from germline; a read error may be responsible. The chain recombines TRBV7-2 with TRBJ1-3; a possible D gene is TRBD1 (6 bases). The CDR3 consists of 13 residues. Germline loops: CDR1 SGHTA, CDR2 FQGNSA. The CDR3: CATAGGGGNTVYF. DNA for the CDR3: TGTGCCACCGCTGGGGGGGGCGGAAACACCGTATATTTT.

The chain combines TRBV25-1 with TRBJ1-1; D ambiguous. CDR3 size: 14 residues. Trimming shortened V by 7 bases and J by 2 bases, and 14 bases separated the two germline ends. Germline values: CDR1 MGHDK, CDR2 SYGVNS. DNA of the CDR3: TGTGCCAGCAAGGTGGGAGGGTTAAACACTGAAGCTTTCTTT. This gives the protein CASKVGGLNTEAFF.

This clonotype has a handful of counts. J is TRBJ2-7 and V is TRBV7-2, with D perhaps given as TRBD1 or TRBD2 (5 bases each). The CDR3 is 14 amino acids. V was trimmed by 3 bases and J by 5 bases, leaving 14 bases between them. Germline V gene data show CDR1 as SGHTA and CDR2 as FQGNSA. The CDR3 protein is CASSFIGASHEQYF. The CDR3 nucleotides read TGTGCCAGCAGCTTCATTGGGGCTAGCCACGAGCAGTACTTC.

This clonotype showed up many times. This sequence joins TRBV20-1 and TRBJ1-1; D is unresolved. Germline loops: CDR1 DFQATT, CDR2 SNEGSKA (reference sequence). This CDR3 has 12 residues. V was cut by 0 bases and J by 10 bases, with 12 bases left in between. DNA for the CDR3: TGCAGTGCTAGAGATCGGGGAGGCCGAGCTTTCTTT. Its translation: CSARDRGGRAFF.

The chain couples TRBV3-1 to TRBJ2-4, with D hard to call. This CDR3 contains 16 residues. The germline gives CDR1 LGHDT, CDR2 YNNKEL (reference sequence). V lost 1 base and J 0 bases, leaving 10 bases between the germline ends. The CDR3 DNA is TGTGCCAGCAGCCAAGCGTCAGCCTTAGCCAAAAACATTCAGTACTTC. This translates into CASSQASALAKNIQYF. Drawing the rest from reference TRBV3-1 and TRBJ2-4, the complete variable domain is DTAVSQTPKYLVTQMGNDKSIKCEQNLGHDTMYWYKQDSKKFLKIMFSYNNKELIINETVPNRFSPKSPDKAHLNLHINSLELGDSAVYFCASSQASALAKNIQYFGAGTRLSVL.

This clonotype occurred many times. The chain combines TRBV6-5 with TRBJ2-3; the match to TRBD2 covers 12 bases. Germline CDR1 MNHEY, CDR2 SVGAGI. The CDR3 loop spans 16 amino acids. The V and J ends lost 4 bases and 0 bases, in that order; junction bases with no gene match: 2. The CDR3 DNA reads TGTGCCAGCAGTTTCGGACTAGCGGGGAGCACAGATACGCAGTATTTT. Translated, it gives CASSFGLAGSTDTQYF.

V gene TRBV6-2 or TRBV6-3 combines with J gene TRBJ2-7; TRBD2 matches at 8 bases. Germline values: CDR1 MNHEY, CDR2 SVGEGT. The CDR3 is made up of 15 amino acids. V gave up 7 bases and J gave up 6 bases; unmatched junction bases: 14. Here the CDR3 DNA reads TGTGCCAGCACCCAGTTTCTTAGCGGGATAGGCGAGCAGTACTTC. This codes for CASTQFLSGIGEQYF.

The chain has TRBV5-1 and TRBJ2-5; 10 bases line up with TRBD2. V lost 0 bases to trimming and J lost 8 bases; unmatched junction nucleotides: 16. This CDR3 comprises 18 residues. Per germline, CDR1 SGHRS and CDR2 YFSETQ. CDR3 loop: CASSLGGASGSSLDTQYF. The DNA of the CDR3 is TGCGCCAGCAGCTTGGGAGGGGCTAGCGGGAGTTCGTTAGACACCCAGTACTTC.

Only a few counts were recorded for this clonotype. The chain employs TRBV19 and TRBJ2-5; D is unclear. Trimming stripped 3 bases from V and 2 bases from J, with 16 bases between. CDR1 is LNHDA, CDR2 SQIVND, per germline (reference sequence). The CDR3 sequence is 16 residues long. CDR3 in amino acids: CASSIWGRQIQETQYF. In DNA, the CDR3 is TGTGCCAGTAGTATCTGGGGTCGACAAATTCAAGAGACCCAGTACTTC.

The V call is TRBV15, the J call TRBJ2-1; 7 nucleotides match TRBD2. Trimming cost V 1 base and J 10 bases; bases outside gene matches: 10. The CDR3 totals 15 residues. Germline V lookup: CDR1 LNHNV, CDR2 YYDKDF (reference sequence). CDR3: CATSRGRGTFMEQFF. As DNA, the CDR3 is TGTGCCACCAGCAGAGGGCGGGGGACTTTCATGGAGCAGTTCTTC. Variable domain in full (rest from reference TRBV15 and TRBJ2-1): DAMVIQNPRYQVTQFGKPVTLSCSQTLNHNVMYWYQQKSSQAPKLLFHYYDKDFNNEADTPDNFQSRRPNTSFCFLDIRSPGLGDTAMYLCATSRGRGTFMEQFFGPGTRLTVL.

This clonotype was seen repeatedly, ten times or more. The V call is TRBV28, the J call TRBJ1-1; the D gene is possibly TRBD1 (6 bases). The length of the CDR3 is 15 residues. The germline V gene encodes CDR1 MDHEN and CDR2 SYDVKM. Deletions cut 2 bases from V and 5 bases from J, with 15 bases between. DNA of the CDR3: TGTGCCAGCAGTTTAGCAGGGGAAGGTGGGACTGAAGCTTTCTTT. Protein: CASSLAGEGGTEAFF.

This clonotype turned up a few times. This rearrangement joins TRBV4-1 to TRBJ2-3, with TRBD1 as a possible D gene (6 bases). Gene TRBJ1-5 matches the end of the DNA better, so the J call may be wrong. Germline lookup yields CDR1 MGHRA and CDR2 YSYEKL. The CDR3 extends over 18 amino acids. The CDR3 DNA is TGCGCCAGCAGCCAAGAACCAGGGGCTAGCGGGACCACAGATACGCAGCATTTT. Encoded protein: CASSQEPGASGTTDTQHF.